Sequencing of this T cell receptor beta chain was carried out in a study of T cell responses to AZD1222 COVID-19 vaccine. The study, taken as a whole, reports: Spike-wide vaccine-associated CD4 TCRs dominated at 160-218 and 743-854. In the spike-specific TCR repertoire, nearly half reportedly target unmutated variant regions. In a largely white British group with more females than males, clonal diversity was possibly underestimated. Repertoires in all cases were sampled only once the peak T cell response had passed.

TCRdb keeps only in-frame clones here, not all; method: immunoSEQ multiplex PCR. The data show around 120,000 clones, roughly 88% seen once. About this clone: Its antigen is unidentified.

V gave up 11 bases and J gave up 7 bases, with 18 bases separating them. Germline CDR1 and CDR2: MNHEY and SMNVEV (reference sequence). This CDR3 is 13 amino acids long. The input for sequencing was peripheral blood, taken on day 0 of MenACWY control vaccination. The sequence derives from an adult in good health. This sequence joins TRBV27 and TRBJ2-1; possibly TRBD1 for D (5 bases). This chain's CDR3 is CASSAANRNEQFF. The DNA of the CDR3 is TGTGCCTCGTCCGCTGCTAACAGGAATGAGCAGTTCTTC.